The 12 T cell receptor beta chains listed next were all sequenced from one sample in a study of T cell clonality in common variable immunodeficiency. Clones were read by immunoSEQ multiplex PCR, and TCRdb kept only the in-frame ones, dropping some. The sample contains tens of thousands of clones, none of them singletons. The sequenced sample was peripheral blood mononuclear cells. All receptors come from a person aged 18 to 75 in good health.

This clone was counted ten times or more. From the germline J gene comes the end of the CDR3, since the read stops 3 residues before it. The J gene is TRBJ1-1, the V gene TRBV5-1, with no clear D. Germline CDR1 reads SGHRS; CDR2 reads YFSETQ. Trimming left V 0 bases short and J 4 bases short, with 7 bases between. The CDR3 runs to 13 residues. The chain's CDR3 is CASSLEGFTEAFF. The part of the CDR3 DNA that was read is TGCGCCAGCAGCTTGGAAGGGTTCACTGAA.

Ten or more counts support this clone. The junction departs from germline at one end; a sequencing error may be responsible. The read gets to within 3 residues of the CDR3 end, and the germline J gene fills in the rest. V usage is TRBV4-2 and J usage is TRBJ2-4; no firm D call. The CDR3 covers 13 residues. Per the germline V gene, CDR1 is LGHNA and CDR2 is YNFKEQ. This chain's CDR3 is CASSEVTSGIQYF. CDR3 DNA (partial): TGCGCCAGCAGCGAAGTGACTTCCGGAATT.

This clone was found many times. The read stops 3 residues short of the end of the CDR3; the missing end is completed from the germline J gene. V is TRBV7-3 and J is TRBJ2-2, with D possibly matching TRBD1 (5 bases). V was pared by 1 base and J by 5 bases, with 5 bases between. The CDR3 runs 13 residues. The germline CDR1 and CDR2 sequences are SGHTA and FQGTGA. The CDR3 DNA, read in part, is TGTGCCAGCAGCTTAAAGGGGACCGGGGAG. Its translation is CASSLKGTGE. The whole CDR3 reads CASSLKGTGELFF.

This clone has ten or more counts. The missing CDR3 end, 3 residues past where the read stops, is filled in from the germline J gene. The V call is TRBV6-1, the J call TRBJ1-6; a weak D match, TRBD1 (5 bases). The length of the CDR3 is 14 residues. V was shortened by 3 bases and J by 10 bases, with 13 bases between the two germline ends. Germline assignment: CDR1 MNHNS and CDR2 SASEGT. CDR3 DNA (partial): TGTGCCAGCAGTGACTGGGTTGGGGCATCACCC. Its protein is CASSDWVGASP. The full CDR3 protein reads CASSDWVGASPLHF.

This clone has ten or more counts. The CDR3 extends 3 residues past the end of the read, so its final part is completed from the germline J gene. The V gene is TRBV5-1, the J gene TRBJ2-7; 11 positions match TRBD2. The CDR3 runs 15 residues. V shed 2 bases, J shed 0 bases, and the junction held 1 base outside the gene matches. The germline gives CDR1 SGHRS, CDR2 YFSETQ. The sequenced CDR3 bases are TGCGCCAGCAGCTTTGGACTAGCGGGCTCCTACGAG. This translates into CASSFGLAGSYE. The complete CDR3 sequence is CASSFGLAGSYEQYF.

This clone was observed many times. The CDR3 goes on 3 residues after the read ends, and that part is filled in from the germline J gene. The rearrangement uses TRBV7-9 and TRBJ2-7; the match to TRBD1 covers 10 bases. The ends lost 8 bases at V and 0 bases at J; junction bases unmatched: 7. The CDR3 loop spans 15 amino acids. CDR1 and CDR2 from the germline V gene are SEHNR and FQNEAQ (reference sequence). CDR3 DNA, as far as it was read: TGTGCCAGCGGTTCGCGGGACAGGGGCTCCTACGAG. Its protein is CASGSRDRGSYE. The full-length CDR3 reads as CASGSRDRGSYEQYF.

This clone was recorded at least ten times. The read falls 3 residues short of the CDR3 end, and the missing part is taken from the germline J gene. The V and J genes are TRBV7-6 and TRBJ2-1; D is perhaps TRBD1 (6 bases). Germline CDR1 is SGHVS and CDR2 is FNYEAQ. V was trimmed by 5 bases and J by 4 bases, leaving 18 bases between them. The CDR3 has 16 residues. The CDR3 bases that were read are TGTGCCAGCAGCCGCCTACAGGGAATTGTTTACAATGAG. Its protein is CASSRLQGIVYNE. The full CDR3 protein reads CASSRLQGIVYNEQFF.

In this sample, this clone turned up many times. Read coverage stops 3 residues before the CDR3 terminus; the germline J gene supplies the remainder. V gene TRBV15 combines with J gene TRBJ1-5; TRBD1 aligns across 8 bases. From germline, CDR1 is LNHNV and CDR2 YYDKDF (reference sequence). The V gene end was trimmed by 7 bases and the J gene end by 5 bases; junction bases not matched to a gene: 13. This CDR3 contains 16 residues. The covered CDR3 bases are TGTGCCACCAACCCCGGACCTGGGACAGGTCATCAGCCC. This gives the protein CATNPGPGTGHQP. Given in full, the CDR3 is CATNPGPGTGHQPQHF.

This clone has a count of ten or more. CDR3: CATSDPGSLAYNEQFF. CDR3 DNA, as far as it was read: TGTGCCACCAGTGACCCGGGGAGTCTTGCCTACAATGAG. The chain has TRBV24-1 and TRBJ2-1; D possibly corresponds to TRBD2 (5 bases). The observed sequence ends 3 residues before the CDR3 terminus, with the missing tail filled in from the germline J gene. V lost 4 bases and J 2 bases, leaving 14 bases between the germline ends. This CDR3 comprises 16 residues. CDR1 KGHDR and CDR2 SFDVKD come from the germline V gene.

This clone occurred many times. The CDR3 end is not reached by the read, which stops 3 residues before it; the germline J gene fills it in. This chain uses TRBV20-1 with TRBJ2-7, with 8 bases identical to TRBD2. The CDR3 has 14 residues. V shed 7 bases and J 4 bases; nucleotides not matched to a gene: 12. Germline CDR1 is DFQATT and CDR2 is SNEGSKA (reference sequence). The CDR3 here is CSVLAGTRRYEQYF. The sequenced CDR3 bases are TGCAGTGTCCTTGCCGGGACTAGGCGGTACGAG.

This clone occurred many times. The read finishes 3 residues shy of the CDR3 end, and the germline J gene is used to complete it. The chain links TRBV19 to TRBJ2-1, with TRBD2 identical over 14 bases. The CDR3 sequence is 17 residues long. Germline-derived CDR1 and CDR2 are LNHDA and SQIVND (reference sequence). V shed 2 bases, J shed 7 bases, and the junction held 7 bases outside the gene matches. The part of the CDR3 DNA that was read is TGTGCCAGTAGTATATGGATGGGACTAGCGGGAGATAATGAG. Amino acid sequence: CASSIWMGLAGDNE. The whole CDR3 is CASSIWMGLAGDNEQFF.

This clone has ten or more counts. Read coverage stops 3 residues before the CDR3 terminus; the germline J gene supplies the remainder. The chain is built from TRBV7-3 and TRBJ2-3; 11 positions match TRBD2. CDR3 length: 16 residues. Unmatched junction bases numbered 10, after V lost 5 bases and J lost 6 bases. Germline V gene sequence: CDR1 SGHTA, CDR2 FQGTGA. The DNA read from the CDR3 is TGTGCCAGCAGCGAAGGACTAGCGGGCTGGGATGATACG. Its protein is CASSEGLAGWDDT. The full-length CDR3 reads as CASSEGLAGWDDTQYF.